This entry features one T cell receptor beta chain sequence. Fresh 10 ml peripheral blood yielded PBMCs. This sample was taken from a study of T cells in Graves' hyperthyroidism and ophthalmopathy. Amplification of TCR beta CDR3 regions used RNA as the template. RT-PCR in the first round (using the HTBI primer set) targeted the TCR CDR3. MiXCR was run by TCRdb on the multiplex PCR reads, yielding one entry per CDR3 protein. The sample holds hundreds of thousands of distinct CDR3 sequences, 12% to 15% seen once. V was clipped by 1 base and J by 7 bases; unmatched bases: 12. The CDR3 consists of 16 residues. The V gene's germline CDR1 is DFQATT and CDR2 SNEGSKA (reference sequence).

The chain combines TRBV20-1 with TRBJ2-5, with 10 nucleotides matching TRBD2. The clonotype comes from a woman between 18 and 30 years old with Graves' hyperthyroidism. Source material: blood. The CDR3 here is CSARGLGTSVRGTQYF. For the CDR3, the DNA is TGCAGTGCTAGAGGACTCGGGACTAGCGTCAGGGGGACCCAGTACTTC.